Following are 2 T cell receptor beta chains from one sample sequenced in a study of blood T cell repertoires in COVID-19 (dated by TCRdb to the early 2020s). Library preparation employed the immunoSEQ multiplex PCR assay. The table was pulled from immuneACCESS by TCRdb, which kept in-frame rearrangements only. Such tables lose some clones; where checked, under half of the loss comes from unresolved V genes, and the rest has no known cause. Present in this sample are 150,000 to 180,000 clones, about 85% of which were seen just once. The ten top clones hold 0.63% of the sample. The specimen was peripheral blood. The receptor source for this set is a man between 60 and 75 years old with COVID-19, enrolled during active disease.

The gene calls are TRBV19 and TRBJ1-2, with 9 bases that match TRBD1. Germline V gene data show CDR1 as LNHDA and CDR2 as SQIVND (reference sequence). With 10 bases clipped from V and 4 bases from J, the junction kept 16 bases outside the gene matches. The CDR3 consists of 16 residues. For the CDR3, the DNA is TGTGCCACCCAAGAAGGGACAGGGAGCCCTCCCTATGGCTACACCTTC. Protein sequence: CATQEGTGSPPYGYTF.

The gene calls are TRBV20-1 and TRBJ1-1; 9 nucleotides align to TRBD1. Germline CDR1 is DFQATT and CDR2 is SNEGSKA (reference sequence). V gave up 3 bases and J gave up 4 bases; unmatched junction bases: 9. This CDR3 has 15 amino acids. The CDR3 here is CSASRGDRVGTEAFF. Here the CDR3 DNA reads TGCAGTGCTAGTAGGGGGGACAGGGTGGGCACTGAAGCTTTCTTT.